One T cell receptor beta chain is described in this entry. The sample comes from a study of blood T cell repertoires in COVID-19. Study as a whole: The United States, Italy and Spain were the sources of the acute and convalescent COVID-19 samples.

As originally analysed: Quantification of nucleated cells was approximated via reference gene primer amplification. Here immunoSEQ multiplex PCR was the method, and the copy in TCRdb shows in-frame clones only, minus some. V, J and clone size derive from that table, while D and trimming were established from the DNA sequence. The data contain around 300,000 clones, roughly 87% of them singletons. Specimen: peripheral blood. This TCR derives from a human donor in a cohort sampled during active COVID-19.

The CDR3 spells CASSTGQNTEAFF. CDR3 sequence (DNA): TGTGCCAGCTCAACGGGACAGAACACTGAAGCTTTCTTT. The chain couples TRBV18 to TRBJ1-1, with D perhaps matching TRBD1 (6 bases). Germline loops: CDR1 KGHSH, CDR2 LQKENI. V gave up 5 bases and J gave up 1 base, with 8 bases separating them. The CDR3 extends over 13 amino acids.